One and the same sample provided the 7 T cell receptor beta chains below, sequenced in a study of T-cell reconstitution after alpha-beta-depleted transplantation in children. Preparation of the TCRbeta library used unique molecular identifiers. TCRdb used MiXCR to reprocess the PCR reads, holding one entry per CDR3 protein. The sample holds a few hundred thousand distinct CDR3 sequences, approximately 9.6% seen once. The sample consisted of PBMCs from the stem cell graft donor, taken from the stem cell graft. The receptors come from a human donor who donated a stem cell graft to a child with SCID.

This clonotype turned up a few times. The chain has TRBV6-1 and TRBJ1-1, with TRBD1 as a possible D gene (6 bases). Germline loops: CDR1 MNHNS, CDR2 SASEGT. V dropped 4 bases and J dropped 0 bases, with 9 bases sitting between them. The CDR3 is made up of 14 amino acids. The CDR3, as DNA: TGTGCCAGCAGTGGTACAGGGATGAACACTGAAGCTTTCTTT. This codes for CASSGTGMNTEAFF.

This clonotype was recorded a few times. This chain connects TRBV15 to TRBJ2-1, with D perhaps TRBD1 (6 bases). The germline CDR1 and CDR2 sequences are LNHNV and YYDKDF (reference sequence). CDR3 size: 17 residues. Trimming left V 1 base short and J 5 bases short, with 18 bases between. CDR3: CATSRVTGPGADNEQFF. The CDR3 coding sequence is TGTGCCACCAGCAGAGTTACCGGGCCAGGGGCCGACAATGAGCAGTTCTTC.

This clonotype showed up many times. The genes are TRBV12-3 or TRBV12-4 and TRBJ2-7; D perhaps matches TRBD1 (5 bases). V lost 2 bases and J lost 4, with 15 bases in between. The CDR3 spans 15 residues. CDR3 nucleotides: TGTGCCAGCAGTTTATCATCAGGGTCCGGGTACGAGCAGTACTTC. This gives the protein CASSLSSGSGYEQYF.

The chain links TRBV20-1 to TRBJ2-6; unclear D gene. Germline values: CDR1 DFQATT, CDR2 SNEGSKA (reference sequence). With 0 bases removed from V and 0 bases from J, the gap between germline ends came to 15 bases. The length of the CDR3 is 18 residues. The CDR3: CSARDLSGLHSGANVLTF. CDR3 DNA sequence: TGCAGTGCTAGAGATTTGTCAGGTCTCCACTCTGGGGCCAACGTCCTGACTTTC.

The V gene is TRBV29-1, the J gene TRBJ1-2; no firm D call. The germline V gene has CDR1 SQVTM and CDR2 ANQGSEA. V was shortened by 1 base and J by 3 bases, with 9 bases between the two germline ends. The CDR3 is 13 amino acids. Here the CDR3 reads CSVEVVGDYGYTF. The CDR3 DNA sequence: TGCAGCGTTGAAGTAGTGGGCGACTATGGCTACACCTTC.

The table lists this clonotype with a few counts. V is TRBV12-3 or TRBV12-4 and J is TRBJ1-3; D call uncertain. Trimming cost V 6 bases and J 0 bases, with 12 bases left between them. The length of the CDR3 is 15 residues. CDR3 coding DNA: TGTGCCAGCAGGCTTTTGAGGGTCTCTGGAAACACCATATATTTT. Translating it yields CASRLLRVSGNTIYF.

The J gene is TRBJ2-1, the V gene TRBV29-1, with D maybe TRBD1 (5 bases). The CDR3 totals 12 residues. The V gene's germline CDR1 is SQVTM and CDR2 ANQGSEA. Trimming took off 6 bases at V and 5 bases at J, with 11 bases between the two ends. CDR3 nucleotide sequence: TGCAGCGTAACAGGATCCCACAATGAGCAGTTCTTC. As protein: CSVTGSHNEQFF.